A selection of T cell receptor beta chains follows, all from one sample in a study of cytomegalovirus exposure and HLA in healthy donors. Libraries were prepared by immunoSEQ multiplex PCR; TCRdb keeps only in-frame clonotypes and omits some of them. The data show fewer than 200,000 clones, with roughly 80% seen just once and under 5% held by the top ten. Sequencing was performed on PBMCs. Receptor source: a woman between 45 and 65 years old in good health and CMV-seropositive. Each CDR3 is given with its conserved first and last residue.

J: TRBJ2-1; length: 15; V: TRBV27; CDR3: CASSLRREGGNEQFF
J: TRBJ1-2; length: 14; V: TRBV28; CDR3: CASTSTGRFYGYTF
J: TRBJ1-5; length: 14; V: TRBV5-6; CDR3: CASSLTGGQQPQHF
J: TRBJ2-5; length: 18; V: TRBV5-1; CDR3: CASSPRGGRGPSGETQYF
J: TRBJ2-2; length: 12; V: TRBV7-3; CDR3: CASAAPGSELFF
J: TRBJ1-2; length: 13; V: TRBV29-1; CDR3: CSVEDTPDGGYTF
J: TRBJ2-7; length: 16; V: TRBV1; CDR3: CTSSQAPSGKGHEQYF
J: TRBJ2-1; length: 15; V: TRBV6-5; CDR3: CASSTDKASYNEQFF
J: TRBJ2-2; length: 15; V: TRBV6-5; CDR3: CASSRGTGVTGELFF
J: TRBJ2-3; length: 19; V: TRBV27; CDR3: CASSLYAIAGLTSTDTQYF
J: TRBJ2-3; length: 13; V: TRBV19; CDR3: CASNRGAIDTQYF
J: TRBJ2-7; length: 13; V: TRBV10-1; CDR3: CAPPGQESYEQYF
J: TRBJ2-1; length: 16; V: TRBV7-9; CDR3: CASSLLAGGFYNEQFF
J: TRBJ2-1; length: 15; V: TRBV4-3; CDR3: CASSQGLAGVQEQFF
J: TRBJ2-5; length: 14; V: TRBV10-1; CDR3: CASSEALAVGTQYF
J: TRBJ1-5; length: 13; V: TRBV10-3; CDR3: CAISRTGDQPQHF
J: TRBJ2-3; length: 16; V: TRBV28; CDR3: CASSPPLGQGADTQYF
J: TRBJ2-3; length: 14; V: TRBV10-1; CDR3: CASSVSSVSDTQYF
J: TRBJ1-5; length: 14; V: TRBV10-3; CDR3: CAISDSDRSQPQHF
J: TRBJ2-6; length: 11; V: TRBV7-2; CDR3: CASSLRGVLTF
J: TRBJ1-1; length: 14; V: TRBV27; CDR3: CASSGYRQNTEAFF
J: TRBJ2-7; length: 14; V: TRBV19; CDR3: CASSQREGLYEQYF
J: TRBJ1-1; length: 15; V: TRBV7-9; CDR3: CASSVTGAPNTEAFF
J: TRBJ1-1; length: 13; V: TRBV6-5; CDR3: CASSVQRRAEAFF
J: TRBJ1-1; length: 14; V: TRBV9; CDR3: CASSPQGGWAEAFF